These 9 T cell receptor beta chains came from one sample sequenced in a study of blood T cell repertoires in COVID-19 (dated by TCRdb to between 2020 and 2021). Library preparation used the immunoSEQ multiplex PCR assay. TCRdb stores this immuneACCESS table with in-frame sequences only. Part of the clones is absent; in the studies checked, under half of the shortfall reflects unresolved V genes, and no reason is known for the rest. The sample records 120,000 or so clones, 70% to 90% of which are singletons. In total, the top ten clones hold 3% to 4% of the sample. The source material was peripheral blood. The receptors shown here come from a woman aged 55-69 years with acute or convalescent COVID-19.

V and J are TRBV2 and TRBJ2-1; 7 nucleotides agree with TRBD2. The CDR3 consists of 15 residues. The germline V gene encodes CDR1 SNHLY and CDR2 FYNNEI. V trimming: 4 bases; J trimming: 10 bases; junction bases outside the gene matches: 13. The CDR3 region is CASSVSSGGVREQFF. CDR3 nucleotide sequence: TGTGCCAGCAGTGTCTCTAGCGGTGGAGTGAGGGAGCAGTTCTTC.

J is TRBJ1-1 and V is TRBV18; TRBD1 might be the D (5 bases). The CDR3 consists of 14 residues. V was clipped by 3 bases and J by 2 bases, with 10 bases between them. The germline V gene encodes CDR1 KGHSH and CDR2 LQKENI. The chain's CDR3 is CASSPGTGNTEAFF. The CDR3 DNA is TGTGCCAGCTCACCCGGAACAGGCAACACTGAAGCTTTCTTT.

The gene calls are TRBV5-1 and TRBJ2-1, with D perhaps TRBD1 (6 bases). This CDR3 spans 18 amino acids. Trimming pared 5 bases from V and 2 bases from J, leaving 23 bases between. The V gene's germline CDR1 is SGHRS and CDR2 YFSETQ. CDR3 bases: TGCGCCAGCAGTTCCCCACCCCAGGGGAAGAGGACCTACAATGAGCAGTTCTTC. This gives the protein CASSSPPQGKRTYNEQFF.

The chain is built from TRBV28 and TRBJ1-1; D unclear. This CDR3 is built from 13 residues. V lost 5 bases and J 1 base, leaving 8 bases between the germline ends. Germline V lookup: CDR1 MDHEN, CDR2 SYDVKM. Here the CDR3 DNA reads TGTGCCAGCAGTCCCCACGGGAACACTGAAGCTTTCTTT. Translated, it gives CASSPHGNTEAFF.

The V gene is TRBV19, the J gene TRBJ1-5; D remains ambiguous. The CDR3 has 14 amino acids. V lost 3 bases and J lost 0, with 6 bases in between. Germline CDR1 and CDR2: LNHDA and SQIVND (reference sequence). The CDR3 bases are TGTGCCAGTAGTATCGGTATTAGCAATCAGCCCCAGCATTTT. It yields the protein CASSIGISNQPQHF.

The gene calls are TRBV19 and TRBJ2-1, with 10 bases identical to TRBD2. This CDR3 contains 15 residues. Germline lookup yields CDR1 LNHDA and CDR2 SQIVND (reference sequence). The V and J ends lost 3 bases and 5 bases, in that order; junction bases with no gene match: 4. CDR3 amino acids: CASSIILAGNNEQFF. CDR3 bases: TGTGCCAGTAGTATCATACTAGCGGGGAACAATGAGCAGTTCTTC.

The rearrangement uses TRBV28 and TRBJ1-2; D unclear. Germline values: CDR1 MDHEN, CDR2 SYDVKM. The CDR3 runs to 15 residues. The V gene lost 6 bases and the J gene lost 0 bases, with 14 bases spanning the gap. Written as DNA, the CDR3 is TGTGCCAGCAGCCGGTTCCGCCAAACTAACTATGGCTACACCTTC. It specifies CASSRFRQTNYGYTF.

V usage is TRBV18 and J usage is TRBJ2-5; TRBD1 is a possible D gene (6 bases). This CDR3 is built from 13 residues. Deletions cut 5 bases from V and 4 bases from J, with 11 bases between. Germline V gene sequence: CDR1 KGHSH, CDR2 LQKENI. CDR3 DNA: TGTGCCAGCTCAAGGTCACAGGGAGAGACCCAGTACTTC. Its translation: CASSRSQGETQYF.

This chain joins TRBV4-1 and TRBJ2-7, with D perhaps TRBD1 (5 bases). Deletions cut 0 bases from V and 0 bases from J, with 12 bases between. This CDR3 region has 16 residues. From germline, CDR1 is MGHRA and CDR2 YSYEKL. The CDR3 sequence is CASSQDRAPASYEQYF. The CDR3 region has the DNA TGCGCCAGCAGCCAAGACAGGGCCCCGGCCTCCTACGAGCAGTACTTC.